This entry concerns a single TCR beta chain. What it binds is unknown. A distinct unique molecular identifier was carried by each TCR cDNA molecule. TCRdb fed the 5' RACE reads into MiXCR, producing one record per CDR3 protein. This table has approximately 1,000 distinct CDR3 sequences, approximately 20% appearing once. Time point in this sample: sample taken at primary tumor resection. The data originate from a study of spatial heterogeneity in lung cancer. Study details: Raw reads contained each unique TCR and UMI combination more than ten times on average. Study-wide results and limits: The study found that expanded intratumoral alpha and beta TCR counts tracked tumor mutation counts.

The CDR3 loop spans 15 amino acids. In germline, CDR1 is WSHSY, CDR2 SAAADI. V dropped 6 bases and J dropped 4; count of bases not matched to a gene: 11. V is TRBV10-2 and J is TRBJ2-5, with 7 bases matching TRBD1. This TCR came from a male donor with early-stage non-small cell lung cancer. Sequencing used lung tumor tissue, obtained at surgery. This chain's CDR3 is CASRSSRGLLETQYF. DNA for the CDR3: TGCGCCAGCAGATCTAGCAGGGGGTTGTTAGAGACCCAGTACTTC.